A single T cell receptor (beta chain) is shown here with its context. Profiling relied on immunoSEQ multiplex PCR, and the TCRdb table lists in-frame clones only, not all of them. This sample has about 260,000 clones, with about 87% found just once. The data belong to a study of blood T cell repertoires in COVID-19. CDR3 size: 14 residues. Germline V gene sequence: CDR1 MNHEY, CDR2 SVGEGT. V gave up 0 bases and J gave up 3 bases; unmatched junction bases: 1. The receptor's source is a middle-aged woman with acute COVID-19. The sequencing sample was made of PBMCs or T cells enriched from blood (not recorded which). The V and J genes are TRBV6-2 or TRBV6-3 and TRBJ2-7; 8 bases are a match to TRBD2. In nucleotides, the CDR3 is TGTGCCAGCAGTTACTCTGGGACTAGCTACGAGCAGTACGTC. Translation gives CASSYSGTSYEQYV.